A single TCR beta chain is shown here with its context. Its antigen is unidentified. Looked up from germline, CDR1 is SGDLS and CDR2 is YYNGEE. The CDR3 length is 14 residues. Trimming removed 0 bases at V and 0 bases at J, with 7 bases between. The entry originates in a study of cytomegalovirus exposure and HLA in healthy donors. Turning to the study itself: HLA-typed donors contributed 65 million to 95 million unique TCRs, which were held in an early data release. Points from the study as a whole: It was reportedly the case that the classifier diagnosed cytomegalovirus status with high specificity and sensitivity.

PCR primers comprised 60 Vbeta and 13 Jbeta primers. The assay was immunoSEQ multiplex PCR, and TCRdb's table has in-frame clones only and misses some. This table has about 120,000 clones, about 83% appearing once. The rearrangement joins TRBV9 to TRBJ2-7; D not certain. Sequencing input: PBMCs. The TCR originated in a woman between 40 and 50 years old in good health and CMV-seropositive. The CDR3: CASSVGLSSYEQYF. DNA of the CDR3: TGTGCCAGCAGCGTAGGATTGAGCTCCTACGAGCAGTACTTC. The entire variable domain, with the rest obtained from reference TRBV9 and TRBJ2-7, is as follows: DSGVTQTPKHLITATGQRVTLRCSPRSGDLSVYWYQQSLDQGLQFLIQYYNGEERAKGNILERFSAQQFPDLHSELNLSSLELGDSALYFCASSVGLSSYEQYFGPGTRLTVT.